The subject of this entry is one T cell receptor (beta chain). The junction does not match germline at one end; this may be a read error. The length of the CDR3 is 16 residues. Germline assignment: CDR1 SGHAT and CDR2 FQNNGV. The data derive from a study of blood T cell repertoires in COVID-19. In the original processing: Amplification with reference gene primers provided the estimates of nucleated cell counts. Method: immunoSEQ multiplex PCR; TCRdb's copy keeps in-frame clones and lacks some. From that table come the V and J calls and clone size; the DNA was used to work out D and trimming. The sample shows about 140,000 clones, over 75% of them seen only once.

Sequences were obtained from peripheral blood. The receptor comes from a man aged 45-65 years with acute or convalescent COVID-19. The chain carries TRBV11-2 and TRBJ2-7, with 9 nucleotides matching TRBD1. The CDR3 bases are TGTGCCAGCAGTTTAGAGTATGGGACAGGGAGCCACGAGCAGTACTTC. Amino acid sequence: CASSLEYGTGSHEQYF.